The 28 T cell receptor beta chains in this list originate from one sample, sequenced in a study of cytomegalovirus exposure and HLA in healthy donors. Amplification used 60 Vbeta primers and 13 Jbeta primers. Profiled with immunoSEQ multiplex PCR; TCRdb holds only in-frame clones, not every one. The table lists around 99,000 clones, 60% to 80% of them singletons. The sample taken for sequencing was PBMCs. The source is a man aged 18 to 30 in good health and CMV-seronegative.

The rearrangement links TRBV5-1 to TRBJ2-5, with D possibly being TRBD1 (6 bases). V was trimmed by 0 bases and J by 4 bases, leaving 16 bases between them. The CDR3 extends over 16 amino acids. Germline lookup yields CDR1 SGHRS and CDR2 YFSETQ. The CDR3 spells CASSLAQQGLGETQYF. The CDR3 nucleotides are TGCGCCAGCAGCTTGGCCCAACAGGGATTAGGAGAGACCCAGTACTTC.

This clone has just a few counts. The V call is TRBV7-9, the J call TRBJ1-1, with TRBD1 as a possible D gene (6 bases). V lost 5 bases and J 7 bases, leaving 20 bases between the germline ends. From germline, CDR1 is SEHNR and CDR2 FQNEAQ (reference sequence). The CDR3 runs to 15 residues. For the CDR3, the DNA is TGTGCCAGCAGCCACCCCCGGACAGAGCGACTTGAAGCTTTCTTT. As protein: CASSHPRTERLEAFF.

This chain connects TRBV5-5 to TRBJ2-7; the D gene is possibly TRBD2 (5 bases). Trimming shortened V by 4 bases and J by 3 bases, and 14 bases separated the two germline ends. The CDR3 has 14 residues. Germline loops: CDR1 SGHKS, CDR2 YYEKEE (reference sequence). In nucleotides, the CDR3 is TGTGCCAGCAGCCCCGGCGGGCAGATCTACGAGCAGTACTTC. Translating it yields CASSPGGQIYEQYF.

This clone was seen a handful of times. At one of its ends the junction is not consistent with the germline gene, which may arise from a read error. The chain recombines TRBV2 with TRBJ1-2, with D possibly being TRBD1 (5 bases). This CDR3 has 11 residues. Per germline, CDR1 SNHLY and CDR2 FYNNEI. The DNA for the CDR3 is TGTGCCAGCAGAATACAGCAGGGCCCAGCCTTC. Amino acids: CASRIQQGPAF.

The chain recombines TRBV6-5 with TRBJ1-3, with D possibly being TRBD1 (6 bases). The length of the CDR3 is 16 residues. Trimming removed 2 bases at V and 3 bases at J, with 14 bases between. Germline lookup yields CDR1 MNHEY and CDR2 SVGAGI. CDR3 DNA sequence: TGTGCCAGCAGTTACAATCGGGGGGCGTTTGGAAACACCATATATTTT. This gives the protein CASSYNRGAFGNTIYF.

The J gene is TRBJ1-1, the V gene TRBV18; D is unclear. V was clipped by 3 bases and J by 3 bases, with 8 bases between them. CDR3 length equals 13 residues. CDR1 is KGHSH and CDR2 is LQKENI in the germline V gene. The CDR3 bases are TGTGCCAGCTCACCTTTACTTGACACTGAAGCTTTCTTT. Translating it yields CASSPLLDTEAFF.

V gene TRBV10-1 combines with J gene TRBJ2-3; 9 nucleotides align to TRBD2. Per germline, CDR1 WNHNN and CDR2 SYGVQD (reference sequence). J gave up 7 bases and V 0 bases, and 11 bases lay outside the gene matches. This CDR3 has 17 residues. The CDR3 coding sequence is TGCGCCAGCAGTGAGTCGATTGCGGGGGGGCTTCGGAATACGCAGTATTTT. Its protein product is CASSESIAGGLRNTQYF.

The CDR3 nucleotides read TGTGCCAGCAGCTTAGAACTAGCGGGGGGCCGGGAGACCCAGTACTTC. Translating gives CASSLELAGGRETQYF. The chain joins TRBV7-2 to TRBJ2-5; 12 positions match TRBD2. Germline CDR1 is SGHTA and CDR2 is FQGNSA. The CDR3 has 16 amino acids. Trimming took 1 base from V and 5 from J; bases not matched to a gene: 5.

This clone has only a few counts. The chain joins TRBV4-2 to TRBJ2-1, with D maybe TRBD1 (5 bases). The ends were cut back, 2 bases at V and 8 bases at J, with 13 bases in the middle. The length of the CDR3 is 14 residues. Germline V gives CDR1 LGHNA, CDR2 YNFKEQ. The CDR3 bases are TGTGCCAGCAGCCAACAACAGGTTATCGATGAGCAGTTCTTC. Its protein product is CASSQQQVIDEQFF.

This clone has a single count. CDR3 amino acids: CASSIRLEGSEQYF. As DNA, the CDR3 is TGTGCCAGTAGTATACGACTAGAAGGTTCCGAGCAGTACTTC. This chain links TRBV19 with TRBJ2-7, with D possibly being TRBD2 (6 bases). Germline CDR1 and CDR2: LNHDA and SQIVND (reference sequence). Deletions cut 2 bases from V and 6 bases from J, with 14 bases between. This CDR3 is built from 14 residues.

V and J are TRBV7-6 and TRBJ1-5; D is undetermined. This CDR3 comprises 15 residues. The V end was cut by 2 bases, the J end by 7 bases, with 15 bases between. Germline V lookup: CDR1 SGHVS, CDR2 FNYEAQ. CDR3 in amino acids: CASSLLWGTGQPQHF. The CDR3 DNA sequence: TGTGCCAGCAGCTTATTGTGGGGAACGGGGCAGCCCCAGCATTTT.

In regard to this clone: Germline and junction disagree at one end, which may indicate a read error. The genes are TRBV9 and TRBJ1-2; 8 bases match TRBD1. Germline V gene lookup returns CDR1 SGDLS and CDR2 YYNGEE. The CDR3 covers 15 residues. The CDR3 coding sequence is TGTGCCAGCAGCGTAACTCCTGGACAGGGCGAGGGCTACCCCTTC. Translating gives CASSVTPGQGEGYPF.

The rearrangement uses TRBV19 and TRBJ1-2; D is ambiguous. V was pared by 11 bases and J by 4 bases, with 14 bases between. Per germline, CDR1 LNHDA and CDR2 SQIVND (reference sequence). The CDR3 is made up of 12 amino acids. The CDR3 loop is CASQQAFYGYTF. The CDR3 nucleotides are TGTGCCTCCCAGCAGGCTTTCTATGGCTACACCTTC. The full variable domain, rest sourced from reference TRBV19 and TRBJ1-2, is DGGITQSPKYLFRKEGQNVTLSCEQNLNHDAMYWYRQDPGQGLRLIYYSQIVNDFQKGDIAEGYSVSREKKESFPLTVTSAQKNPTAFYLCASQQAFYGYTFGSGTRLTVV.

J is TRBJ2-7 and V is TRBV28; weak D call: TRBD1 (6 bases). Germline CDR1 is MDHEN and CDR2 is SYDVKM. The CDR3 extends over 13 amino acids. The germline V and J ends were trimmed by 7 bases and 6 bases, with 16 bases remaining between them. This chain's CDR3 is CASTGVRGGEQYF. For the CDR3, the DNA is TGTGCCAGCACAGGGGTTAGAGGGGGCGAGCAGTACTTC.

The gene calls are TRBV6-1 and TRBJ1-5; the D is unclear. CDR3 size: 16 residues. Trimming left V 3 bases short and J 4 bases short, with 16 bases between. CDR1 MNHNS and CDR2 SASEGT come from the germline V gene. The CDR3, as DNA: TGTGCCAGCAGTGATGAGGGTCAGATCGGGAATCAGCCCCAGCATTTT. As protein: CASSDEGQIGNQPQHF.

The gene calls are TRBV5-1 and TRBJ2-7, with 9 bases aligning to TRBD1. The CDR3 is 15 amino acids. Germline V lookup: CDR1 SGHRS, CDR2 YFSETQ. Trimming removed 4 bases from V and 0 bases from J; junction bases left unmatched: 5. This CDR3 is CASSVGTGISYEQYF. CDR3 DNA sequence: TGCGCCAGCAGCGTGGGGACAGGGATCTCCTACGAGCAGTACTTC.

This chain links TRBV7-9 with TRBJ1-1; D is unclear. The length of the CDR3 is 11 residues. From germline, CDR1 is SEHNR and CDR2 FQNEAQ (reference sequence). V was pared by 4 bases and J by 8 bases, with 8 bases between. In DNA form, the CDR3 reads TGTGCCAGCAGCTCCCGTCCCGAAGCTTTCTTT. Translating gives CASSSRPEAFF. Filled out from reference TRBV7-9 and TRBJ1-1, the complete variable domain reads DTGVSQNPRHKITKRGQNVTFRCDPISEHNRLYWYRQTLGQGPEFLTYFQNEAQLEKSRLLSDRFSAERPKGSFSTLEIQRTEQGDSAMYLCASSSRPEAFFGQGTRLTVV.

This clone was counted only a few times. The chain uses TRBV5-5 and TRBJ2-5; D is ambiguous. V was pared by 0 bases and J by 2 bases, with 11 bases between. This CDR3 spans 15 amino acids. The V gene's germline CDR1 is SGHKS and CDR2 YYEKEE (reference sequence). CDR3 in DNA: TGTGCCAGCAGCTTGGCCACAGCCAAACAAGAGACCCAGTACTTC. It specifies CASSLATAKQETQYF.

This clone turned up a few times. The rearrangement uses TRBV4-2 and TRBJ2-1, with 7 bases aligning to TRBD1. The CDR3 extends over 14 amino acids. Germline CDR1 LGHNA, CDR2 YNFKEQ. V lost 2 bases to trimming and J lost 6 bases; unmatched junction nucleotides: 4. CDR3 bases: TGTGCCAGCAGCCAACACAGGGGCGGCAATGAGCAGTTCTTC. This encodes CASSQHRGGNEQFF.

The rearrangement joins TRBV28 to TRBJ1-5; D is undetermined. The germline V gene encodes CDR1 MDHEN and CDR2 SYDVKM. V lost 3 bases and J 5 bases, leaving 8 bases between the germline ends. The length of the CDR3 is 13 residues. CDR3 nucleotides: TGTGCCAGCAGTTTCCGCGGGGATCAGCCCCAGCATTTT. Its translation: CASSFRGDQPQHF.

This clone was seen once. J is TRBJ1-2 and V is TRBV6-1; D possibly corresponds to TRBD1 (5 bases). Per the germline V gene, CDR1 is MNHNS and CDR2 is SASEGT. Trimming removed 8 bases from V and 3 bases from J, with 10 bases in between. The CDR3 is 12 residues long. In DNA, the CDR3 is TGTGCCAGCTCCGACAGATACTATGGCTACACCTTC. It translates to CASSDRYYGYTF.

Only a few counts were recorded for this clone. The chain employs TRBV5-4 and TRBJ1-4, with TRBD1 matching 8 bases. Germline CDR1 SGHNT, CDR2 YYREEE (reference sequence). The CDR3 extends over 12 amino acids. V lost 4 bases and J lost 10; bases outside the gene matches: 3. The CDR3 DNA follows: TGTGCCAGCAGCGAACAGGGGGGAAAACTGTTTTTT. Translating gives CASSEQGGKLFF.

V and J are TRBV28 and TRBJ2-3; D is possibly TRBD1 (5 bases). Trimming left V 5 bases short and J 2 bases short, with 11 bases between. The CDR3 sequence is 14 residues long. Germline CDR1 reads MDHEN; CDR2 reads SYDVKM. The DNA for the CDR3 is TGTGCCAGCAGTCCGGACACCTTCACAGATACGCAGTATTTT. Translated: CASSPDTFTDTQYF.

This clone has just a few counts. The junction does not match germline at one end; this may be a read error. J is TRBJ2-1 and V is TRBV7-9, with 7 bases fitting TRBD2. The length of the CDR3 is 15 residues. The germline V gene has CDR1 SEHNR and CDR2 FQNEAQ (reference sequence). CDR3 coding DNA: TGTTCCAGCAGCTTAAGGGTCAGCGGGGACGGTGAGCAGTTCTTC. Protein sequence: CSSSLRVSGDGEQFF. Filled out from reference TRBV7-9 and TRBJ2-1, the complete variable domain reads DTGVSQNPRHKITKRGQNVTFRCDPISEHNRLYWYRQTLGQGPEFLTYFQNEAQLEKSRLLSDRFSAERPKGSFSTLEIQRTEQGDSAMYLCSSSLRVSGDGEQFFGPGTRLTVL.

This clone was recorded once. V gene TRBV7-2 combines with J gene TRBJ2-7; TRBD2 matches 9 bases. CDR1 and CDR2 from the germline V gene are SGHTA and FQGNSA. The CDR3 runs 15 residues. Unmatched junction bases numbered 3, after V lost 3 bases and J lost 0 bases. DNA for the CDR3: TGTGCCAGCAGCTTCTCTAGCGGGAACTCCTACGAGCAGTACTTC. Its protein product is CASSFSSGNSYEQYF.

The V gene is TRBV10-1, the J gene TRBJ2-1; D is possibly TRBD2 (6 bases). V gave up 7 bases and J gave up 8 bases, with 15 bases separating them. Germline CDR1 WNHNN, CDR2 SYGVQD (reference sequence). This CDR3 spans 13 amino acids. The CDR3 loop is CASNRAEGDEQFF. As DNA, the CDR3 is TGCGCCAGCAACCGGGCGGAGGGTGATGAGCAGTTCTTC.

This clone has just one count. The V call is TRBV29-1, the J call TRBJ2-3; TRBD2 matches at 7 bases. V lost 4 bases and J lost 5; bases outside the gene matches: 3. This CDR3 spans 12 amino acids. Germline V gives CDR1 SQVTM, CDR2 ANQGSEA. The CDR3: CSVGEGVDTQYF. The DNA for the CDR3 is TGCAGCGTTGGGGAGGGAGTAGATACGCAGTATTTT.

The J gene is TRBJ1-5, the V gene TRBV5-1; a possible D gene is TRBD1 (6 bases). CDR1 and CDR2 (germline): SGHRS, YFSETQ. The CDR3 is 16 amino acids. Trimming removed 0 bases from V and 9 bases from J, with 19 bases in between. The CDR3 region is CASSLARTEALVPQHF. DNA for the CDR3: TGCGCCAGCAGCTTGGCCCGGACAGAAGCACTGGTGCCCCAGCATTTT.